Listed here are 27 T cell receptor beta chains from one sample, sequenced in a study of T-cell memory formation after mild COVID-19. TCRdb re-called the 5' RACE reads through MiXCR, storing one row per CDR3 protein. Of just over 400,000 distinct CDR3 sequences detected, more than 20% appear once; the ten largest clones hold over 10%. The source material was PBMCs or a T cell subset sorted from them (not recorded which). The receptors stem from an adult woman who had mild COVID-19 (a few samples of this study predate the infection). Cell type and time point are not known.

This clonotype was observed a single time. CDR3 DNA sequence: TGTGCCAGCAGCCCTCGGACAGGGAGTCATCAGCCCCAGCATTTT. Translated: CASSPRTGSHQPQHF. The V and J genes are TRBV7-2 and TRBJ1-5; 8 bases are a match to TRBD1. The CDR3 is 15 amino acids. CDR1 is SGHTA and CDR2 is FQGNSA in the germline V gene. The V segment lost 5 bases and the J segment 5 bases; nucleotides outside the gene matches: 8.

The chain recombines TRBV7-9 with TRBJ2-3, with D unresolved. The CDR3 has 13 amino acids. Trimming pared 4 bases from V and 6 bases from J, leaving 11 bases between. In germline, CDR1 is SEHNR, CDR2 FQNEAQ (reference sequence). The CDR3 region has the DNA TGTGCCAGCAGCTGGAACCCCACTGATACGCAGTATTTT. Translation gives CASSWNPTDTQYF.

In this sample, this clonotype turned up a few times. CDR3 region: CASSSMGQGARNEQFF. CDR3 DNA sequence: TGCGCCAGCAGCTCCATGGGACAGGGGGCGCGGAATGAGCAGTTCTTC. This rearrangement joins TRBV5-1 to TRBJ2-1; 12 positions agree with TRBD1. The V gene's germline CDR1 is SGHRS and CDR2 YFSETQ. The CDR3 totals 16 residues. V lost 3 bases, J lost 7 bases, and 8 bases stayed unmatched.

This chain uses TRBV4-1 with TRBJ2-7, with D possibly matching TRBD1 (5 bases). Germline V gene sequence: CDR1 MGHRA, CDR2 YSYEKL. This CDR3 comprises 13 residues. Trimming took off 4 bases at V and 2 bases at J, with 9 bases between the two ends. The CDR3 sequence: CASSPAGTYEQYF. DNA of the CDR3: TGCGCCAGCAGCCCGGCAGGGACCTACGAGCAGTACTTC.

The V gene is TRBV5-1, the J gene TRBJ2-7; either TRBD1 or TRBD2 may fit D (5 bases each). Trimming stripped 4 bases from V and 6 bases from J, with 14 bases between. Looked up from germline, CDR1 is SGHRS and CDR2 is YFSETQ. There are 13 residues in the CDR3. The chain's CDR3 is CASSEGNRREQYF. CDR3 DNA: TGCGCCAGCAGCGAGGGGAATCGGCGCGAGCAGTACTTC.

The V gene is TRBV6-2 or TRBV6-3, the J gene TRBJ1-5; a possible D gene is TRBD1 (6 bases). V was cut by 1 base and J by 3 bases, with 10 bases left in between. This CDR3 spans 15 amino acids. CDR1 is MNHEY, CDR2 SVGEGT, per germline. The DNA of the CDR3 is TGTGCCAGCAGTTACTTCGGGGGCCCCAATCAGCCCCAGCATTTT. Protein: CASSYFGGPNQPQHF.

The chain uses TRBV11-2 and TRBJ1-4, with 9 positions matching TRBD1. CDR3 length equals 16 residues. The V and J ends lost 4 bases and 0 bases, in that order; junction bases with no gene match: 3. Germline assignment: CDR1 SGHAT and CDR2 FQNNGV. As DNA, the CDR3 is TGTGCCAGCAGCTGGACAGGGGACCCAACTAATGAAAAACTGTTTTTT. Residues: CASSWTGDPTNEKLFF.

The CDR3 sequence: CASSYPTGETQYF. In nucleotides, the CDR3 is TGTGCCAGCAGTTACCCAACCGGGGAGACCCAGTACTTC. The rearrangement joins TRBV6-5 to TRBJ2-5; no reliable D call. This CDR3 has 13 residues. From germline, CDR1 is MNHEY and CDR2 SVGAGI. V gave up 2 bases and J gave up 5 bases, with 9 bases separating them.

This clonotype occurred a few times. The chain uses TRBV9 and TRBJ1-1; D may be TRBD1 (6 bases). This CDR3 has 16 residues. CDR1 is SGDLS, CDR2 YYNGEE, per germline. V was shortened by 0 bases and J by 1 base, with 13 bases between the two germline ends. The CDR3 region is CASSVGSGASNTEAFF. The CDR3 coding sequence is TGTGCCAGCAGCGTAGGTTCAGGGGCTTCGAACACTGAAGCTTTCTTT.

This chain joins TRBV18 and TRBJ2-1, with TRBD2 identical over 7 bases. The CDR3 spans 18 residues. V was pared by 4 bases and J by 6 bases, with 18 bases of the junction left unmatched. Germline V CDR1 and CDR2: KGHSH, LQKENI. The CDR3 region has the DNA TGTGCCAGCTCACTCGCCGGCGCGTCGGGGAGGGCCGGCAATGAGCAGTTCTTC. Amino acids: CASSLAGASGRAGNEQFF.

This clonotype was seen repeatedly, ten times or more. This chain uses TRBV5-1 with TRBJ2-5; D may be TRBD2 (6 bases). The CDR3 covers 16 residues. Germline V lookup: CDR1 SGHRS, CDR2 YFSETQ. V was shortened by 0 bases and J by 4 bases, with 16 bases between the two germline ends. The CDR3 here is CASSLGSAWRGETQYF. CDR3 coding DNA: TGCGCCAGCAGCTTGGGGTCGGCGTGGAGGGGAGAGACCCAGTACTTC. Combining the CDR3 with reference TRBV5-1 and TRBJ2-5 gives the whole variable domain KAGVTQTPRYLIKTRGQQVTLSCSPISGHRSVSWYQQTPGQGLQFLFEYFSETQRNKGNFPGRFSGRQFSNSRSEMNVSTLELGDSALYLCASSLGSAWRGETQYFGPGTRLLVL.

J is TRBJ2-2 and V is TRBV18; D unresolved. Germline CDR1 KGHSH, CDR2 LQKENI. This CDR3 comprises 16 residues. Trimming stripped 1 base from V and 2 bases from J, with 11 bases between. The CDR3 sequence is CASSPLGAGNTGELFF. The CDR3 DNA sequence: TGTGCCAGCTCACCACTAGGAGCCGGTAACACCGGGGAGCTGTTTTTT.

The chain links TRBV20-1 to TRBJ2-3, with 13 bases fitting TRBD2. Germline V gene lookup returns CDR1 DFQATT and CDR2 SNEGSKA (reference sequence). The junction had 3 bases not matched to a gene; V was cut back by 0 bases and J by 3 bases. The CDR3 spans 16 residues. The CDR3 region is CSARDWTSGRTDTQYF. The CDR3 DNA reads TGCAGTGCTAGAGATTGGACTAGCGGGAGAACAGATACGCAGTATTTT.

A few counts support this clonotype. V usage is TRBV7-9 and J usage is TRBJ2-4; 9 bases are shared with TRBD2. CDR3 size: 15 residues. V lost 3 bases, J lost 7 bases, and 7 bases stayed unmatched. Germline CDR1 is SEHNR and CDR2 is FQNEAQ (reference sequence). The CDR3 loop reads CASSFQAGGTNIQYF. As DNA, the CDR3 is TGTGCCAGCAGCTTTCAAGCGGGAGGCACGAACATTCAGTACTTC.

A few counts support this clonotype. This chain joins TRBV29-1 and TRBJ2-1; weak D call: TRBD1 (6 bases). Trimming shortened V by 3 bases and J by 10 bases, and 13 bases separated the two germline ends. The CDR3 is made up of 12 amino acids. Germline V lookup: CDR1 SQVTM, CDR2 ANQGSEA. The CDR3 DNA reads TGCAGCGTTGACAGGGGCCCGAGCGAGCAGTTCTTC. Amino acid sequence: CSVDRGPSEQFF.

The chain recombines TRBV20-1 with TRBJ2-1, with TRBD2 identical over 8 bases. V lost 0 bases, J lost 0 bases, and 4 bases stayed unmatched. Germline V lookup: CDR1 DFQATT, CDR2 SNEGSKA (reference sequence). The CDR3 runs to 16 residues. This CDR3 is CSARDDSGASYNEQFF. The DNA for the CDR3 is TGCAGTGCTAGAGATGATAGCGGGGCCTCCTACAATGAGCAGTTCTTC.

The chain is built from TRBV4-2 and TRBJ2-5; 12 bases are a match to TRBD2. V shed 2 bases and J 2 bases; nucleotides not matched to a gene: 9. Germline V gene data show CDR1 as LGHNA and CDR2 as YNFKEQ. This CDR3 contains 18 residues. The CDR3 is CASSQSTGTSGSQETQYF. The CDR3, as DNA: TGTGCCAGCAGCCAATCTACTGGGACTAGCGGGTCGCAAGAGACCCAGTACTTC.

This clonotype appeared once. The chain carries TRBV6-6 and TRBJ2-7, with unresolved D. This CDR3 has 13 amino acids. Germline V lookup: CDR1 MNHNY, CDR2 SVGAGI (reference sequence). V was shortened by 6 bases and J by 5 bases, with 14 bases between the two germline ends. The CDR3 loop reads CASSPTGRDEQYF. The CDR3 nucleotides read TGTGCCAGCAGCCCTACGGGTAGGGACGAGCAGTACTTC.

The rearrangement uses TRBV27 and TRBJ2-7; no definite D call. V gave up 2 bases and J gave up 0 bases, with 8 bases separating them. CDR3 size: 14 residues. Per the germline V gene, CDR1 is MNHEY and CDR2 is SMNVEV (reference sequence). CDR3 nucleotide sequence: TGTGCCAGCAGTTTAAGGGCGACCTCCTACGAGCAGTACTTC. Translation: CASSLRATSYEQYF.

This sequence joins TRBV4-3 and TRBJ2-1; D remains ambiguous. CDR3 size: 13 residues. The V gene lost 3 bases and the J gene lost 6 bases, with 9 bases spanning the gap. CDR1 LGHNA and CDR2 YSLEER come from the germline V gene. The CDR3 loop is CASSHPKSNEQFF. Written as DNA, the CDR3 is TGCGCCAGCAGCCACCCCAAAAGCAATGAGCAGTTCTTC.

This clonotype came up a few times. The chain joins TRBV6-1 to TRBJ2-7, with D tentatively TRBD2 (5 bases). The CDR3 is made up of 16 amino acids. V was trimmed by 5 bases and J by 2 bases, leaving 19 bases between them. Germline CDR1 reads MNHNS; CDR2 reads SASEGT. CDR3 loop: CASSKEALAGPYEQYF. The CDR3 DNA reads as TGTGCCAGCAGTAAAGAGGCCCTAGCCGGGCCCTACGAGCAGTACTTC.

This clonotype was picked up a small number of times. This sequence joins TRBV5-1 and TRBJ2-3; TRBD2 matches at 13 bases. Per germline, CDR1 SGHRS and CDR2 YFSETQ. The V segment lost 6 bases and the J segment 5 bases; nucleotides outside the gene matches: 9. CDR3 length: 16 residues. The CDR3: CASTQALAGGRDTQYF. The CDR3 DNA reads TGCGCCAGCACGCAAGCACTAGCGGGGGGGCGAGATACGCAGTATTTT.

This clonotype was observed at least ten times. The chain links TRBV5-6 to TRBJ1-5, with D hard to call. The CDR3 totals 13 residues. The V gene's germline CDR1 is SGHDT and CDR2 YYEEEE. Trimming shortened V by 2 bases and J by 5 bases, and 8 bases separated the two germline ends. This CDR3 reads CASSLGGYQPQHF. CDR3 DNA: TGTGCCAGCAGCTTAGGAGGGTATCAGCCCCAGCATTTT.

This clonotype has a handful of counts. This chain joins TRBV12-3 or TRBV12-4 and TRBJ2-1; maybe TRBD2 (5 bases). V dropped 1 base and J dropped 0 bases, with 22 bases sitting between them. The CDR3 runs 20 residues. For the CDR3, the DNA is TGTGCCAGCAGTTTAGAAAGTTTCGGGAACAGCGGTAGCTCCTACAATGAGCAGTTCTTC. Translated, it gives CASSLESFGNSGSSYNEQFF.

This clonotype was counted between two and nine times. The chain couples TRBV20-1 to TRBJ2-3; 12 nucleotides align to TRBD2. The J segment lost 2 bases and the V segment lost 0 bases, leaving 9 bases of the junction unmatched. Looked up from germline, CDR1 is DFQATT and CDR2 is SNEGSKA (reference sequence). The CDR3 is 18 amino acids. CDR3 amino acids: CSARDRAGLAGPTDTQYF. The DNA for the CDR3 is TGCAGTGCTAGAGATCGCGCGGGACTAGCGGGCCCCACAGATACGCAGTATTTT.

The V gene is TRBV7-9, the J gene TRBJ2-1; 13 bases are shared with TRBD2. Germline-derived CDR1 and CDR2 are SEHNR and FQNEAQ (reference sequence). With 4 bases clipped from V and 4 bases from J, the junction kept 4 bases outside the gene matches. The CDR3 extends over 16 amino acids. CDR3 in DNA: TGTGCCAGCAGCTCCCCGGGACTAGCGGGGTACAATGAGCAGTTCTTC. This gives the protein CASSSPGLAGYNEQFF.

The gene calls are TRBV15 and TRBJ2-2; D is ambiguous. The CDR3 consists of 17 residues. The V and J ends lost 0 bases and 6 bases respectively, with 17 bases between them. Looked up from germline, CDR1 is LNHNV and CDR2 is YYDKDF (reference sequence). CDR3 DNA sequence: TGTGCCACCAGCAGAGATTTGGCCCGGGTGGGCGCCGGGGAGCTGTTTTTT. As protein: CATSRDLARVGAGELFF.